These 4 T cell receptor beta chains were sequenced from one sample in a study of blood T cell repertoires in COVID-19 (dated by TCRdb to the early 2020s). Library prep was done by the immunoSEQ multiplex PCR assay. This immuneACCESS table, as held by TCRdb, lists in-frame sequences with V and J called but not all clones. Of the missing ones, under half trace to an unresolved V gene in checked studies; the others have no known cause. The sample table contains roughly 38,000 clones; only one count was recorded for roughly 80% of them. Of the sample, less than 12% is held by the ten largest clones. Sequenced sample: peripheral blood. These TCRs come from a man aged 55 to 70 in a cohort sampled during active COVID-19.

This clone was picked up one time. The CDR3 sequence is CASRQSLEAFF. CDR3 coding DNA: TGTGCCAGCAGACAGTCCCTGGAAGCTTTCTTT. V gene TRBV6-5 combines with J gene TRBJ1-1, with D unresolved. Deletions cut 6 bases from V and 8 bases from J, with 10 bases between. Germline CDR1 and CDR2: MNHEY and SVGAGI. CDR3 length: 11 amino acids.

The chain uses TRBV4-1 and TRBJ1-3; TRBD1 aligns across 7 bases. From germline, CDR1 is MGHRA and CDR2 YSYEKL. V lost 0 bases, J lost 8 bases, and 4 bases stayed unmatched. The CDR3 covers 14 residues. The CDR3 DNA sequence: TGCGCCAGCAGCCAAGAAGGGGGCAGGTACACCATATATTTT. It codes for CASSQEGGRYTIYF.

J is TRBJ1-1 and V is TRBV5-1, with a weak D call TRBD1 (6 bases). Trimming shortened V by 4 bases and J by 3 bases, and 13 bases separated the two germline ends. The germline gives CDR1 SGHRS, CDR2 YFSETQ. The CDR3 loop spans 14 amino acids. The CDR3 DNA is TGCGCCAGCAGCACATACAGGGCCGACACTGAAGCTTTCTTT. It codes for CASSTYRADTEAFF.

The rearrangement joins TRBV21-1 to TRBJ1-4; the table's TRBD1 call for D was not verified on the DNA. TRBV21-1 is a listed pseudogene. This CDR3 has 18 residues. CDR3: CASSKRTEDRTENEKLFF. CDR3 DNA: TGTGCCAGCAGCAAAAGGACCGAGGATCGGACAGAGAATGAAAAACTGTTTTTT.